This T cell receptor (beta chain) appears in the sequencing data of a study of identical twins. CDR1 is MNHEY and CDR2 is SVGEGT in the germline V gene. Unmatched junction bases numbered 14, after V lost 6 bases and J lost 4 bases. This CDR3 has 17 residues. TCRdb reanalysed the 5' RACE reads using MiXCR and keeps one entry per CDR3 protein. Among around 250,000 distinct CDR3 sequences listed, over 9.5% were seen once. This sample was shared with a second study, whose subject was yellow fever vaccine responses in identical twins.

The sequence derives from a woman aged 18-30 years in good health. This chain links TRBV6-2 or TRBV6-3 with TRBJ2-2, with 7 positions matching TRBD2. The source material was memory (CD45RO+) T cells sorted from blood. CDR3 loop: CASRKPESGGSTGELFF. CDR3 nucleotides: TGTGCCAGCAGAAAGCCCGAATCCGGCGGGAGCACCGGGGAGCTGTTTTTT.